The 30 T cell receptor beta chains listed next were all sequenced from one sample in a study of T cell responses to AZD1222 COVID-19 vaccine. Repertoires were generated with immunoSEQ multiplex PCR, while TCRdb's copy carries only in-frame clones and drops some. The table has about 82,000 clones, 83% seen once. The material was peripheral blood, obtained 28 days after the second AZD1222 dose. The receptors derive from an adult who received the AZD1222 COVID-19 vaccine.

The rearrangement joins TRBV5-4 to TRBJ2-6; D unclear. Trimming left V 0 bases short and J 0 bases short, with 13 bases between. The CDR3 extends over 18 amino acids. Looked up from germline, CDR1 is SGHNT and CDR2 is YYREEE (reference sequence). The CDR3 reads CASSLGGKFNSGANVLTF. For the CDR3, the DNA is TGTGCCAGCAGCTTGGGGGGAAAGTTCAACTCTGGGGCCAACGTCCTGACTTTC.

This clone has only one observation. The chain is built from TRBV6-5 and TRBJ2-4; TRBD2 agrees at 10 bases. Germline-derived CDR1 and CDR2 are MNHEY and SVGAGI. CDR3 length equals 15 residues. J lost 7 bases, V lost 7 bases, and 10 bases had no gene match. The CDR3 is CASKVAGGPRNIQYF. CDR3 sequence (DNA): TGTGCCAGCAAGGTAGCGGGAGGCCCCCGTAACATTCAGTACTTC.

The chain is built from TRBV7-2 and TRBJ1-5; perhaps TRBD1 as D (5 bases). The CDR3 covers 15 residues. Germline CDR1 is SGHTA and CDR2 is FQGNSA. Trimming pared 1 base from V and 7 bases from J, leaving 14 bases between. The CDR3 loop reads CASSLGSGLYQPQHF. The CDR3 nucleotides are TGTGCCAGCAGCTTAGGTTCAGGGCTTTACCAGCCCCAGCATTTT.

The V and J genes are TRBV27 and TRBJ1-6, with D unresolved. V gave up 0 bases and J gave up 9 bases, with 12 bases separating them. CDR3 length: 15 residues. Germline lookup yields CDR1 MNHEY and CDR2 SMNVEV (reference sequence). CDR3 DNA: TGTGCCAGCAGTTTATCGTGGGCGGCTTCTTCACCCCTCCACTTT. This gives the protein CASSLSWAASSPLHF.

The chain carries TRBV27 and TRBJ2-5; 11 bases agree with TRBD2. V was clipped by 5 bases and J by 5 bases; unmatched bases: 7. Germline CDR1 MNHEY, CDR2 SMNVEV (reference sequence). The CDR3 is 15 residues long. CDR3 protein: CASSQIAGGRETQYF. The CDR3 DNA reads TGTGCCAGCAGTCAAATAGCGGGAGGGCGGGAGACCCAGTACTTC.

The rearrangement links TRBV5-6 to TRBJ1-2; the D is unclear. The CDR3 has 15 residues. Trimming shortened V by 1 base and J by 2 bases, and 12 bases separated the two germline ends. CDR1 and CDR2 from the germline V gene are SGHDT and YYEEEE. CDR3 sequence (DNA): TGTGCCAGCAGCTTGTTCCTACCCGAGAACTATGGCTACACCTTC. This encodes CASSLFLPENYGYTF.

This clone was seen a handful of times. V is TRBV28 and J is TRBJ1-1, with a tentative D call TRBD1 (5 bases). The CDR3 runs to 12 residues. Trimming cost V 5 bases and J 7 bases, with 11 bases left between them. The germline V gene encodes CDR1 MDHEN and CDR2 SYDVKM. This CDR3 reads CASSRQPLEAFF. The CDR3 DNA is TGTGCCAGCAGTCGACAGCCCCTTGAAGCTTTCTTT.

The chain couples TRBV28 to TRBJ1-3; D call uncertain. Per the germline V gene, CDR1 is MDHEN and CDR2 is SYDVKM. This CDR3 spans 14 amino acids. V lost 6 bases, J lost 0 bases, and 9 bases lay in between. CDR3 DNA: TGTGCCAGCAGCCTAGGCTTCTCTGGAAACACCATATATTTT. As protein: CASSLGFSGNTIYF.

The CDR3: CASSKVEGINEQFF. The CDR3 region has the DNA TGTGCCAGCAGCAAGGTAGAGGGAATCAATGAGCAGTTCTTC. The chain is built from TRBV28 and TRBJ2-1; the D gene is possibly TRBD2 (5 bases). The CDR3 covers 14 residues. The V gene's germline CDR1 is MDHEN and CDR2 SYDVKM. Between the trimmed V and J ends, which lost 6 bases and 6 bases, there was a span of 15 bases. Together with reference TRBV28 and TRBJ2-1, the CDR3 gives the full variable domain: DVKVTQSSRYLVKRTGEKVFLECVQDMDHENMFWYRQDPGLGLRLIYFSYDVKMKEKGDIPEGYSVSREKKERFSLILESASTNQTSMYLCASSKVEGINEQFFGPGTRLTVL.

The rearrangement uses TRBV7-2 and TRBJ2-1, with no clear D. Germline V gene data show CDR1 as SGHTA and CDR2 as FQGNSA. V shed 1 base and J shed 5 bases, with 9 bases lying between them. The CDR3 totals 14 residues. CDR3 loop: CASSLGSSNNEQFF. As DNA, the CDR3 is TGTGCCAGCAGCTTAGGGTCTTCAAACAATGAGCAGTTCTTC.

This chain links TRBV9 with TRBJ2-6; D uncertain. This CDR3 has 14 residues. CDR1 is SGDLS, CDR2 YYNGEE, per germline. V was trimmed by 6 bases and J by 2 bases, leaving 9 bases between them. The chain's CDR3 is CASNLGPGANVLTF. CDR3 nucleotide sequence: TGTGCCAGCAACCTAGGGCCTGGGGCCAACGTCCTGACTTTC.

The chain uses TRBV7-3 and TRBJ2-5, with 7 positions matching TRBD1. V lost 5 bases, J lost 0 bases, and 3 bases stayed unmatched. Looked up from germline, CDR1 is SGHTA and CDR2 is FQGTGA. The CDR3 covers 14 residues. In nucleotides, the CDR3 is TGTGCCAGCAGCCCACAGGGGTACCAAGAGACCCAGTACTTC. Translating it yields CASSPQGYQETQYF.

The genes are TRBV7-9 and TRBJ2-6; TRBD2 aligns across 9 bases. V was pared by 5 bases and J by 0 bases, with 8 bases of the junction left unmatched. CDR3 length equals 18 residues. Germline CDR1 reads SEHNR; CDR2 reads FQNEAQ (reference sequence). The CDR3: CASSHHSGGSSGANVLTF. The CDR3 coding sequence is TGTGCCAGCAGCCACCACAGCGGGGGGTCCTCTGGGGCCAACGTCCTGACTTTC. The full variable domain, rest sourced from reference TRBV7-9 and TRBJ2-6, is DTGVSQNPRHKITKRGQNVTFRCDPISEHNRLYWYRQTLGQGPEFLTYFQNEAQLEKSRLLSDRFSAERPKGSFSTLEIQRTEQGDSAMYLCASSHHSGGSSGANVLTFGAGSRLTVL.

This clone was recorded once. The chain employs TRBV7-3 and TRBJ2-1; 12 positions agree with TRBD2. This CDR3 has 16 residues. Germline assignment: CDR1 SGHTA and CDR2 FQGTGA. The V segment lost 6 bases and the J segment 4 bases; nucleotides outside the gene matches: 7. The CDR3 DNA is TGTGCCAGCAGACGGACCGGGACTAGCGGGTACAATGAGCAGTTCTTC. As protein: CASRRTGTSGYNEQFF.

This clone was counted only a few times. CDR3: CASTTRGSGYNEQFF. In DNA, the CDR3 is TGTGCCAGCACTACAAGGGGTAGCGGATACAATGAGCAGTTCTTC. V and J are TRBV2 and TRBJ2-1; the D gene is possibly TRBD2 (6 bases). Trimming shortened V by 7 bases and J by 4 bases, and 17 bases separated the two germline ends. The CDR3 runs 15 residues. Germline assignment: CDR1 SNHLY and CDR2 FYNNEI.

The table lists this clone with a count of one. The chain employs TRBV11-3 and TRBJ1-1; tentative D call: TRBD1 (6 bases). Germline lookup yields CDR1 SGHNT and CDR2 YENEEA. V lost 5 bases and J lost 4, with 11 bases in between. This CDR3 has 13 amino acids. The CDR3 DNA sequence: TGTGCCAGCAGCCCAGACAGGCTCACTGAAGCTTTCTTT. Amino acids: CASSPDRLTEAFF.

J is TRBJ1-2 and V is TRBV30, with D unclear. CDR1 is GTSNPN and CDR2 is SVGIG in the germline V gene (reference sequence). The CDR3 loop spans 13 amino acids. V lost 6 bases to trimming and J lost 4 bases, with 15 bases between them. For the CDR3, the DNA is TGTGCCTGCCCCGGTACGGTTTCCTATGGCTACACCTTC. Translation: CACPGTVSYGYTF.

The rearrangement joins TRBV7-2 to TRBJ1-6, with a tentative D call TRBD1 (6 bases). CDR3 length: 13 residues. Germline V gene lookup returns CDR1 SGHTA and CDR2 FQGNSA. V gave up 5 bases and J gave up 7 bases, with 9 bases separating them. The CDR3 sequence is CASSITGNSPLHF. In DNA, the CDR3 is TGTGCCAGCAGCATTACAGGGAATTCACCCCTCCACTTT.

This clone is labeled as medium-sized. CDR3 region: CASSQGSYPSGPGTQYF. The CDR3 DNA follows: TGCGCCAGCAGCCAAGGTTCATATCCTAGCGGCCCCGGGACCCAGTACTTC. The chain has TRBV4-3 and TRBJ2-5; 7 nucleotides match TRBD2. V lost 1 base and J lost 7; bases outside the gene matches: 15. Germline V CDR1 and CDR2: LGHNA, YSLEER. The CDR3 sequence is 17 residues long.

The V call is TRBV30, the J call TRBJ2-7; D is unresolved. CDR3 length: 12 amino acids. CDR1 and CDR2 (germline): GTSNPN, SVGIG (reference sequence). V was shortened by 1 base and J by 3 bases, with 7 bases between the two germline ends. CDR3 sequence reads: CAWSGPYYEQYF. CDR3 coding DNA: TGTGCCTGGAGTGGGCCTTACTACGAGCAGTACTTC.

This chain uses TRBV2 with TRBJ1-5, with 8 bases identical to TRBD1. Germline V gene sequence: CDR1 SNHLY, CDR2 FYNNEI. After removal of 8 bases from V and 1 base from J, the junction contained 7 bases not matched to a gene. This CDR3 region has 15 residues. CDR3 loop: CASRPQGVSNQPQHF. CDR3 sequence (DNA): TGTGCCAGCCGACCACAGGGGGTAAGCAATCAGCCCCAGCATTTT. Looking up the rest from reference TRBV2 and TRBJ1-5 gives the full variable domain: EPEVTQTPSHQVTQMGQEVILRCVPISNHLYFYWYRQILGQKVEFLVSFYNNEISEKSEIFDDQFSVERPDGSNFTLKIRSTKLEDSAMYFCASRPQGVSNQPQHFGDGTRLSIL.

J is TRBJ1-2 and V is TRBV19; D call uncertain. This CDR3 is 15 amino acids long. Deletions cut 7 bases from V and 4 bases from J, with 19 bases between. The germline V gene has CDR1 LNHDA and CDR2 SQIVND (reference sequence). The CDR3 sequence is CASTSGNAVRYGYTF. The CDR3 nucleotides read TGTGCCAGTACCTCTGGAAACGCTGTCCGCTATGGCTACACCTTC.

This chain links TRBV7-6 with TRBJ1-1; unclear D gene. The CDR3 sequence is 16 residues long. Per germline, CDR1 SGHVS and CDR2 FNYEAQ. Trimming left V 1 base short and J 0 bases short, with 12 bases between. CDR3 region: CASSLGGRSMNTEAFF. In DNA, the CDR3 is TGTGCCAGCAGCTTAGGTGGCAGAAGTATGAACACTGAAGCTTTCTTT.

This clone has only one observation. This CDR3 reads CASSLGQGAGELFF. The CDR3 DNA follows: TGTGCCAGCAGCCTGGGACAGGGAGCCGGGGAGCTGTTTTTT. The rearrangement joins TRBV7-2 to TRBJ2-2; 9 nucleotides line up with TRBD1. Germline-derived CDR1 and CDR2 are SGHTA and FQGNSA. With 5 bases clipped from V and 6 bases from J, the junction kept 4 bases outside the gene matches. The CDR3 runs to 14 residues.

This chain joins TRBV6-5 and TRBJ2-7; 8 positions match TRBD2. In germline, CDR1 is MNHEY, CDR2 SVGAGI. V shed 6 bases and J 4 bases; nucleotides not matched to a gene: 11. CDR3 size: 15 residues. DNA for the CDR3: TGTGCCAGCAGGGCGTCCAGCGGGAGTGGGTACGAGCAGTACTTC. As protein: CASRASSGSGYEQYF.

The rearrangement uses TRBV12-3 or TRBV12-4 and TRBJ1-2, with a possible D match to TRBD1 (5 bases). V dropped 6 bases and J dropped 5 bases, with 10 bases sitting between them. CDR3 length equals 12 residues. The DNA of the CDR3 is TGTGCCAGCAGAACAGGAAAATATGGCTACACCTTC. This gives the protein CASRTGKYGYTF.

This chain joins TRBV7-8 and TRBJ1-5; the D is unclear. This CDR3 contains 17 residues. Trimming removed 2 bases from V and 0 bases from J, with 14 bases in between. CDR1 and CDR2 (germline): SGHVS, FQNEAQ. The CDR3 DNA is TGTGCCAGCAGCTTAAGAGCGCAGCTTTATAGCAATCAGCCCCAGCATTTT. The encoded protein is CASSLRAQLYSNQPQHF.

The rearrangement uses TRBV19 and TRBJ2-7; D gene ambiguous. Trimming removed 1 base from V and 4 bases from J, with 8 bases in between. Germline V lookup: CDR1 LNHDA, CDR2 SQIVND (reference sequence). This CDR3 has 13 amino acids. The chain's CDR3 is CASSIVAEYEQYF. CDR3 nucleotide sequence: TGTGCCAGTAGTATAGTGGCAGAATACGAGCAGTACTTC. The variable domain in full, completed from reference TRBV19 and TRBJ2-7, reads DGGITQSPKYLFRKEGQNVTLSCEQNLNHDAMYWYRQDPGQGLRLIYYSQIVNDFQKGDIAEGYSVSREKKESFPLTVTSAQKNPTAFYLCASSIVAEYEQYFGPGTRLTVT.

The J gene is TRBJ2-1, the V gene TRBV12-3 or TRBV12-4; 9 nucleotides align to TRBD2. J lost 15 bases, V lost 0 bases, and 6 bases had no gene match. The CDR3 contains 13 residues. CDR3 nucleotide sequence: TGTGCCAGCAGTTTAGCGGCAGCGGGAGGTCTGTTCTTC. This translates into CASSLAAAGGLFF.

The chain has TRBV5-6 and TRBJ1-5; D might be TRBD1 (5 bases). Trimming stripped 3 bases from V and 0 bases from J, with 13 bases between. CDR1 is SGHDT, CDR2 YYEEEE, per germline. This CDR3 is 16 amino acids long. The CDR3 protein is CASSSYRDGSNQPQHF. Written as DNA, the CDR3 is TGTGCCAGCAGCTCGTATAGGGACGGTAGCAATCAGCCCCAGCATTTT.